The clone carrying this T cell receptor (beta chain) was picked up one time. Template for every sorted-subset replicate PCR totaled roughly 200 ng DNA, roughly 30,000 T cell genomes. Clones were read by immunoSEQ multiplex PCR, and TCRdb kept only the in-frame ones, dropping some. The table includes 2.5 million or so clones, approximately 94% detected once. The donors, healthy adults who were HIV-negative, had experienced no recent acute infections or vaccinations. The data stem from a study of shared clonotypes between healthy human individuals. Trimming cost V 0 bases and J 0 bases, with 6 bases left between them. CDR1 is GTSNPN and CDR2 is SVGIG in the germline V gene (reference sequence). The CDR3 is 14 residues long.

This clonotype was obtained from a man younger than 30 in good health. Specimen: naive CD4+ T cells sorted from blood. The subset denotes: CD45RA+ positively selected. The J gene is TRBJ2-4, the V gene TRBV30, with D unresolved. This CDR3 is CAWSVELAKNIQYF. The DNA of the CDR3 is TGTGCCTGGAGTGTGGAACTAGCCAAAAACATTCAGTACTTC.